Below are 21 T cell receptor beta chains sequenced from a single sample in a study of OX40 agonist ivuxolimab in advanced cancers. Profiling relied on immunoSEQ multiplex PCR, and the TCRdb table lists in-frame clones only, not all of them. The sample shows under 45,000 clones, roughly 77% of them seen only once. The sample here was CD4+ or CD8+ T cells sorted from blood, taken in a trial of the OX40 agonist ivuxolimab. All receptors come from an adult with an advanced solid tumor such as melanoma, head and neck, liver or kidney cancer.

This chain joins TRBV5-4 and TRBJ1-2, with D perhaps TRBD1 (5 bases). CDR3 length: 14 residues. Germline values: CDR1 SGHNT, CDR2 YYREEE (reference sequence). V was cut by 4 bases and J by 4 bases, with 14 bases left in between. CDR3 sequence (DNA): TGTGCCAGCAGCATGCAGGGTAGGGTCTATGGCTACACCTTC. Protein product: CASSMQGRVYGYTF.

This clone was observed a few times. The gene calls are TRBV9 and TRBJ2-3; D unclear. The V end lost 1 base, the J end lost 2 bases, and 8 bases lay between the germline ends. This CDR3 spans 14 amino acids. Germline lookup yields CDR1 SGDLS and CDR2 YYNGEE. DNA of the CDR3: TGTGCCAGCAGCGTACTAGGCTCCACAGATACGCAGTATTTT. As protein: CASSVLGSTDTQYF.

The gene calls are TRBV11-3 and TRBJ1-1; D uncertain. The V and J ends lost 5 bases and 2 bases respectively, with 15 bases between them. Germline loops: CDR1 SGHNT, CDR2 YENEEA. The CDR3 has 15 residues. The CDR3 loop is CASSPSAASNTEAFF. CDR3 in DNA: TGTGCCAGCAGCCCATCGGCAGCCAGCAACACTGAAGCTTTCTTT.

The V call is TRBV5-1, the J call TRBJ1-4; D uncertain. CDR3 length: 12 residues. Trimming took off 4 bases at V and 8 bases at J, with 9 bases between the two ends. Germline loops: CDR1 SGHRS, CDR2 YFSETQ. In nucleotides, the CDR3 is TGCGCCAGCAGCACAGTTGGGGAAAAACTGTTTTTT. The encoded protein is CASSTVGEKLFF.

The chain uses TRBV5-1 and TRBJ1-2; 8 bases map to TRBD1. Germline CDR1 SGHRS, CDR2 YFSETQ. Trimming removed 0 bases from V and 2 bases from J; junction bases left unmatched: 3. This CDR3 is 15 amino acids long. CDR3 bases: TGCGCCAGCAGCTTGGTTACAGGGGGAAACTATGGCTACACCTTC. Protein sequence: CASSLVTGGNYGYTF.

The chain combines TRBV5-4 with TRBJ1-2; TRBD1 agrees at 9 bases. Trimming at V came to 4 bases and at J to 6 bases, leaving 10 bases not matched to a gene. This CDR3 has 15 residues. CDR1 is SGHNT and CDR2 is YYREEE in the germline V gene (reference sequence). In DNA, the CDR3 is TGTGCCAGCAGCAGGGGACAGGGACTACGAGATGGCTACACCTTC. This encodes CASSRGQGLRDGYTF.

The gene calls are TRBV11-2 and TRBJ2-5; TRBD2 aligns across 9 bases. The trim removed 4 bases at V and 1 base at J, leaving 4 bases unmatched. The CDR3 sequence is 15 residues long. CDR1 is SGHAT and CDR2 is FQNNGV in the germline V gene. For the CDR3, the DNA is TGTGCCAGCAGCTCCCTAGCGGGGATCCAAGAGACCCAGTACTTC. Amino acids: CASSSLAGIQETQYF.

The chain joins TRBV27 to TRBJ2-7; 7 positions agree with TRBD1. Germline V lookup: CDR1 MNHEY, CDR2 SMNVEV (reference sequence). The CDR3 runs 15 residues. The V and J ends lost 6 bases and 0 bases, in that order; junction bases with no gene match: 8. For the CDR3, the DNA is TGTGCCAGCAGATCACTGGACAGGAGCTCCTACGAGCAGTACTTC. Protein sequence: CASRSLDRSSYEQYF.

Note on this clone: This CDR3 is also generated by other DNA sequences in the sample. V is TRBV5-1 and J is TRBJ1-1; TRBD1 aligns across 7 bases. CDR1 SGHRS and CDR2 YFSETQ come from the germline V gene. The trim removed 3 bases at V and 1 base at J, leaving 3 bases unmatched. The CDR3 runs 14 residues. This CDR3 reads CASSSGQQNTEAFF. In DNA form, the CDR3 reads TGCGCCAGCAGCTCGGGACAGCAGAACACTGAAGCTTTCTTT.

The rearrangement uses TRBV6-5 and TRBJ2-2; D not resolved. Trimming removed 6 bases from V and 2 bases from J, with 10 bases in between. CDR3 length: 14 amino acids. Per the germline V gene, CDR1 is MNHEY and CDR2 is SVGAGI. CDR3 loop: CASRSLINTGELFF. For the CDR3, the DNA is TGTGCCAGCAGGTCCCTTATTAACACCGGGGAGCTGTTTTTT.

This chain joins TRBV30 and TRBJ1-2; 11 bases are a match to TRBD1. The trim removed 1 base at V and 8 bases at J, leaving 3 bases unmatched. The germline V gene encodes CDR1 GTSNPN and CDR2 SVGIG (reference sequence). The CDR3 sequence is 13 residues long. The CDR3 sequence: CAWSAGQGAGYTF. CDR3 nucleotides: TGTGCCTGGAGTGCCGGACAGGGGGCGGGCTACACCTTC.

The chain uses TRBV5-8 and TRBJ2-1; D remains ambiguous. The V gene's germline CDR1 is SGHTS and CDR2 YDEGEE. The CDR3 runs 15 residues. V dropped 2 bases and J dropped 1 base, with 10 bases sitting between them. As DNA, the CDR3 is TGTGCCAGCAGCTTTCGGACCATATCCTACAATGAGCAGTTCTTC. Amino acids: CASSFRTISYNEQFF.

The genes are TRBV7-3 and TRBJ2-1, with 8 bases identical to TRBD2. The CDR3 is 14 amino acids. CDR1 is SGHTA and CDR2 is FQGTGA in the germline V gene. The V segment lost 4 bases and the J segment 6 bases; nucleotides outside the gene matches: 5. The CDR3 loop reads CASSSGGRPNEQFF. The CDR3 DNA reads TGTGCCAGCAGCTCTGGCGGGAGGCCCAATGAGCAGTTCTTC.

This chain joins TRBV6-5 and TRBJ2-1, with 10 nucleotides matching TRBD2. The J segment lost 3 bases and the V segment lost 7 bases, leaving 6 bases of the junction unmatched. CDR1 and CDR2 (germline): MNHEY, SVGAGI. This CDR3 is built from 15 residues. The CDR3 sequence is CASTWASGSYNEQFF. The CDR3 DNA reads TGTGCCAGCACTTGGGCTAGCGGGAGCTACAATGAGCAGTTCTTC.

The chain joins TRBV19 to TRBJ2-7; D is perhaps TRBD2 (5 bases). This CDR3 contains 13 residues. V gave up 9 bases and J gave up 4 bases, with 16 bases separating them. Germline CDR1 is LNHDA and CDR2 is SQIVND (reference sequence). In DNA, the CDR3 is TGTGCCAGCAGCTGGACCCCGGGATACGAGCAGTACTTC. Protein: CASSWTPGYEQYF.

The CDR3 DNA is TGTGCCTGGGGGGACAGGGTGGTCGGCAATCAGCCCCAGCATTTT. It translates to CAWGDRVVGNQPQHF. The J gene is TRBJ1-5, the V gene TRBV30; 9 bases match TRBD1. Germline trimming cut 5 bases from V and 2 bases from J; bases unmatched to any gene: 7. CDR3 length: 15 residues. Looked up from germline, CDR1 is GTSNPN and CDR2 is SVGIG (reference sequence). Looking up the rest from reference TRBV30 and TRBJ1-5 gives the full variable domain: SQTIHQWPATLVQPVGSPLSLECTVEGTSNPNLYWYRQAAGRGLQLLFYSVGIGQISSEVPQNLSASRPQDRQFILSSKKLLLSDSGFYLCAWGDRVVGNQPQHFGDGTRLSIL.

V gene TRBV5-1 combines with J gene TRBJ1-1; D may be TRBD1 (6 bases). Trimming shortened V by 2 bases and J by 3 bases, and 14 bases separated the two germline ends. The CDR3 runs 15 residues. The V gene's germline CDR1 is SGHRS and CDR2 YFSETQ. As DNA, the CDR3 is TGCGCCAGCAGCTTACAGGGACCCGGGGACACTGAAGCTTTCTTT. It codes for CASSLQGPGDTEAFF.

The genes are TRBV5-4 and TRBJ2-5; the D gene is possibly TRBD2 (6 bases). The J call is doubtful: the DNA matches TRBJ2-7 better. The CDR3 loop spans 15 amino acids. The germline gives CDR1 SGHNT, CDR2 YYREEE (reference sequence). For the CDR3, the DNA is TGTGCCAGCAGCCGGGGCGGGACCAGCTCCTACGAGCAGTACTTC. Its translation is CASSRGGTSSYEQYF.

The CDR3 region is CASGMGGIEANVLTF. CDR3 sequence (DNA): TGTGCTAGTGGTATGGGGGGTATTGAGGCCAACGTCCTGACTTTC. The rearrangement links TRBV12-5 to TRBJ2-6, with D possibly matching TRBD2 (6 bases). The length of the CDR3 is 15 residues. Germline CDR1 reads LGHNT; CDR2 reads FRNRAP. V was cut by 5 bases and J by 6 bases, with 14 bases left in between.

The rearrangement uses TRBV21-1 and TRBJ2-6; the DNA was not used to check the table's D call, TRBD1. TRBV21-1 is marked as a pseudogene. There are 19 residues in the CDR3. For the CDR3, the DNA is TGTGCCAGCAGCAAGTCCCAGGGGGTCTTTATTACTGGGGCCAACGTCCTGACTTTC. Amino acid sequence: CASSKSQGVFITGANVLTF.

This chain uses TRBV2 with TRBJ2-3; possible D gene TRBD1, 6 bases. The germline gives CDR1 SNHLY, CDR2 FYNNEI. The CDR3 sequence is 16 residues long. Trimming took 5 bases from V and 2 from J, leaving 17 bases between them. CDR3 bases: TGTGCCAGCAGTCTCCGACAGGTCCTACTCACAGATACGCAGTATTTT. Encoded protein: CASSLRQVLLTDTQYF.